This T cell receptor (beta chain) derives from a study of beta chain features in type 1 diabetes. Expressed TCRB transcripts got sequenced, as all isolated RNA was reverse transcribed. Sequencing used immunoSEQ multiplex PCR; TCRdb keeps in-frame clones, though not all of them. The table lists 240,000 or so clones, roughly 22% of them singletons. Points from the study as a whole: The naive, central memory and Treg TCRB repertoires of patients appeared to be more similar to one another than those of healthy donors. Among patients with Type 1 diabetes, TCRB CDR3s were moderately but significantly shorter in every one of the four CD4+ subsets.

CDR3 length equals 15 residues. The V gene end was trimmed by 0 bases and the J gene end by 3 bases; junction bases not matched to a gene: 6. Germline CDR1 SGDLS, CDR2 YYNGEE. For this clone: No antigen is known for it.

This sequence joins TRBV9 and TRBJ2-7; TRBD1 agrees at 7 bases. The sample was naive CD4+ T cells from blood. The receptor was isolated from a woman between 40 and 55 years old with type 1 diabetes. The CDR3 nucleotides read TGTGCCAGCAGCGTAGAAGGGGGCCCCTACTACGAGCAGTACTTC. Its translation is CASSVEGGPYYEQYF.